The clone carrying this T cell receptor beta chain has a single count. Its antigen remains unknown. The CDR3 length is 13 residues. CDR1 is MGHRA and CDR2 is YSYEKL in the germline V gene. Trimming removed 4 bases from V and 6 bases from J, with 10 bases in between. The CD4+ fraction was divided into a CD45RA+ naive subset and a CD45RA-negative memory subset. The data originate from a study of shared clonotypes between healthy human individuals. Study-level points and caveats: Naive subsets, compared against memory subsets, generally had larger estimated richness values.

The protocol was immunoSEQ multiplex PCR, while the TCRdb copy is restricted to in-frame clones and leaves out a portion. The data contain 2,100,000 or so clones, 90% to 97% of them singletons. This receptor was taken from a young man in good health. The sample comprised naive CD4+ T cells sorted from blood. Subset indicated: CD45RA+ positively selected. The chain combines TRBV4-1 with TRBJ1-5, with D uncertain. The CDR3 nucleotides are TGCGCCAGCAGCCTTACGCGAGGTCAGCCCCAGCATTTT. Its translation: CASSLTRGQPQHF.